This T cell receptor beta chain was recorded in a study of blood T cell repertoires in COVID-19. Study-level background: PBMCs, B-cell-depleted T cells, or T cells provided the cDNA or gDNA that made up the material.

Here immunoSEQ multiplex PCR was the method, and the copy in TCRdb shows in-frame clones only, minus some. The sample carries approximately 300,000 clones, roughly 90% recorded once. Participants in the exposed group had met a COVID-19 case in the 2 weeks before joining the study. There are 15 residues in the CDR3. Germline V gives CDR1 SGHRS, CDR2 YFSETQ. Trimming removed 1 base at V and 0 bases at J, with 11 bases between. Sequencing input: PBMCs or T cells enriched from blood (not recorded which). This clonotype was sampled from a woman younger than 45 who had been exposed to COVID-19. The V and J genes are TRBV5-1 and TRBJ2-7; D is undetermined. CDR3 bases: TGCGCCAGCAGCTTGCGAGTGTCTAGCTCCTACGAGCAGTACTTC. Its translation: CASSLRVSSSYEQYF. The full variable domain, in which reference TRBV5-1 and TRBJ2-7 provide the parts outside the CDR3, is KAGVTQTPRYLIKTRGQQVTLSCSPISGHRSVSWYQQTPGQGLQFLFEYFSETQRNKGNFPGRFSGRQFSNSRSEMNVSTLELGDSALYLCASSLRVSSSYEQYFGPGTRLTVT.